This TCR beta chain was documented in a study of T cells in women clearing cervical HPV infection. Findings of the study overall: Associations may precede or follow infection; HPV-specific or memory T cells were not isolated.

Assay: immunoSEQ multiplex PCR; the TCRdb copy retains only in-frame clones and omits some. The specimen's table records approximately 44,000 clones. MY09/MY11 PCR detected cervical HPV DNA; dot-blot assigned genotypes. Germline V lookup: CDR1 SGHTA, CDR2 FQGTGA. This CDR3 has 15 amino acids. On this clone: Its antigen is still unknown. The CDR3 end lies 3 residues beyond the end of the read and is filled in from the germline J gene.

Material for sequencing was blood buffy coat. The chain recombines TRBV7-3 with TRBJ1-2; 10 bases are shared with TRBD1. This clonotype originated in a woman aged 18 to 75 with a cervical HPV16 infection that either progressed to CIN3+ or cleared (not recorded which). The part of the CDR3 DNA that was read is TGTGCCAGCAGCCGGACAGGGGGAACCTACAATGAC. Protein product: CASSRTGGTYND. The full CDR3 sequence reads CASSRTGGTYNDYTF.